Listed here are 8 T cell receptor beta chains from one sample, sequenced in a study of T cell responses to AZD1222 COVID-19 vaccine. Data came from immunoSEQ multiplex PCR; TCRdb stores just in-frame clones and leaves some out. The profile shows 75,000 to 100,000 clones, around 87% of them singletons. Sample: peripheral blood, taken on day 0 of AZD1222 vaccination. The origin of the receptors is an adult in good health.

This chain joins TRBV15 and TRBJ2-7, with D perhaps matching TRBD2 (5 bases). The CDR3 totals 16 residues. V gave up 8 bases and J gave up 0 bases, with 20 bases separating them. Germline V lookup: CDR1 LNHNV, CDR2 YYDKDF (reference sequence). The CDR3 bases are TGTGCCACCCGGCATTCGGGAACAGCGAGCTCCTACGAGCAGTACTTC. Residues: CATRHSGTASSYEQYF.

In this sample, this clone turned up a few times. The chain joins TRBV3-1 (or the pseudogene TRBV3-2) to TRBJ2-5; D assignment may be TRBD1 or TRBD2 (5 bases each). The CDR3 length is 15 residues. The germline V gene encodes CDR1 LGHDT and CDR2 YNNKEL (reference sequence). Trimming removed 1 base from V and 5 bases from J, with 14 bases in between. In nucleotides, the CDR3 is TGTGCCAGCAGCCAAGGAATGCAGGGAGCGGAGACCCAGTACTTC. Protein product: CASSQGMQGAETQYF.

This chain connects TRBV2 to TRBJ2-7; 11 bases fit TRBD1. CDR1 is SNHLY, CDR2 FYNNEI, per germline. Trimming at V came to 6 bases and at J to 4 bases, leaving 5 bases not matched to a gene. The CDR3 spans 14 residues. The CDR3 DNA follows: TGTGCCAGCAGGGCCGGGACAGGGGGTTACGAGCAGTACTTC. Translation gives CASRAGTGGYEQYF.

CDR3 bases: TGCGCCAGCAGCCAGAACCCGGGCGCGGGTACCACCGGGGAGCTGTTTTTT. The encoded protein is CASSQNPGAGTTGELFF. The chain links TRBV4-1 to TRBJ2-2; D possibly corresponds to TRBD2 (5 bases). Germline V gene data show CDR1 as MGHRA and CDR2 as YSYEKL. This CDR3 contains 17 residues. V was shortened by 3 bases and J by 4 bases, with 18 bases between the two germline ends.

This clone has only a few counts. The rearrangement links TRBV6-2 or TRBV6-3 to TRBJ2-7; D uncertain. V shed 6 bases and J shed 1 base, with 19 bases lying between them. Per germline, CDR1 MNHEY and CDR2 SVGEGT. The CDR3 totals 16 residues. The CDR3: CASSPDLIQPSYEQYF. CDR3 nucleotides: TGTGCCAGCAGCCCTGACTTGATCCAACCTTCCTACGAGCAGTACTTC.

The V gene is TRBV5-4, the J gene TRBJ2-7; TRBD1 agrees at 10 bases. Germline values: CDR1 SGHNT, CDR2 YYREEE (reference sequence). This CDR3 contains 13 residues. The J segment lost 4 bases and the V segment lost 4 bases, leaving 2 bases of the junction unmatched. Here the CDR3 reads CASSGGQGYEQYF. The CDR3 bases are TGTGCCAGCAGCGGGGGACAGGGGTACGAGCAGTACTTC.

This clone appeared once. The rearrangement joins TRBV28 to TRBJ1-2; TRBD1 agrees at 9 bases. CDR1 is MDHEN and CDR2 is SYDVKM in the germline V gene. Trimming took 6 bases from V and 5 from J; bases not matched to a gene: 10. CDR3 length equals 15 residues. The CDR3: CASRAPGQGTYGYTF. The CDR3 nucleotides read TGTGCCAGCAGGGCGCCGGGACAGGGTACTTATGGCTACACCTTC.

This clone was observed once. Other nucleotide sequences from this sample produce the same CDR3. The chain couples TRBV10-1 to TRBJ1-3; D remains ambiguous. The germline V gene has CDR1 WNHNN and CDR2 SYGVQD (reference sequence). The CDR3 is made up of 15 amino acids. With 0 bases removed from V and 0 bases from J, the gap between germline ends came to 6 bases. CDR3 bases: TGCGCCAGCAGTGAGTCAGGAGGCTCTGGAAACACCATATATTTT. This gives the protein CASSESGGSGNTIYF.